The sequence of this T cell receptor (beta chain) was determined in a study of blood T cell repertoires in COVID-19. The authors' processing: Estimated nucleated cell counts came from reference gene primer amplification. Measured with immunoSEQ multiplex PCR; TCRdb has only the in-frame clones, and not every one. The DNA gave D and trimming, while V, J and clone size come from that table. The repertoire holds under 300,000 clones, more than 75% seen once, with around 3.3% in the top ten. Participants were placed into cohorts based on the clinical history they reported. Between the trimmed V and J ends, which lost 4 bases and 4 bases, there was a span of 16 bases. The CDR3 loop spans 15 amino acids. CDR1 is LNHNV, CDR2 YYDKDF, per germline (reference sequence).

Sequencing input: PBMCs or T cells enriched from blood (not recorded which). The receptor's source is a woman aged 40 to 50 with acute COVID-19. The chain recombines TRBV15 with TRBJ1-1; D is possibly TRBD1 (6 bases). Written as DNA, the CDR3 is TGTGCCACCAGCACCCTGGACAGTCTTAGCACTGAAGCTTTCTTT. Encoded protein: CATSTLDSLSTEAFF. The full variable domain, rest sourced from reference TRBV15 and TRBJ1-1, is DAMVIQNPRYQVTQFGKPVTLSCSQTLNHNVMYWYQQKSSQAPKLLFHYYDKDFNNEADTPDNFQSRRPNTSFCFLDIRSPGLGDTAMYLCATSTLDSLSTEAFFGQGTRLTVV.